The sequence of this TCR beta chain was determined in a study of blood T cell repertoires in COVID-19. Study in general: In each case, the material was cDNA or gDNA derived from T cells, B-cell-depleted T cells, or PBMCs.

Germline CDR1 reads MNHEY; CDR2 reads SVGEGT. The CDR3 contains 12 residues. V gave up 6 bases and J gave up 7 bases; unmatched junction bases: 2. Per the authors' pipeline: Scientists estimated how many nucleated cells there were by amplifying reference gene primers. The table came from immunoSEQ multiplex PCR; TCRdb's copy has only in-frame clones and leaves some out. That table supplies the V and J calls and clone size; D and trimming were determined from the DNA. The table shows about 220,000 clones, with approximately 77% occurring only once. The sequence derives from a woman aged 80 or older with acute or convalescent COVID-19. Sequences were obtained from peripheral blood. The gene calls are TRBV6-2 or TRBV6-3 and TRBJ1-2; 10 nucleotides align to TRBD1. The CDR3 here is CASSGQGGGYTF. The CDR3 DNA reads TGTGCCAGCAGCGGACAGGGGGGTGGCTACACCTTC.